This is a list of T cell receptor beta chains from one sample in a study of T cell repertoires in cytomegalovirus infection. TCRdb re-analysed the reads in MiXCR, keeping a single row per CDR3 protein. The data show a few hundred thousand distinct CDR3 sequences, roughly 15% seen once. The sample was PBMCs. These receptor sequences come from a human donor in good health (CMV status not recorded). Some clones in this sample may be carry-over from other donors' samples. Both conserved end residues are trimmed from each CDR3. The D gene is left open where the match is weak.

V | D | CDR3
TRBV19 | NA | ASSMWEDEQF
TRBV28 | NA | ASSFRGTQYEQY
TRBV28 | NA | ASSFGKGSSYNSPLH
TRBV24-1 | NA | ATSEPDSDTQY
TRBV10-3 | NA | AISGTPGANSPLH
TRBV4-2 | TRBD2 | ASSQDISGGATTQY
TRBV20-1 | NA | SARVEGRRYEQY
TRBV20-1 | NA | SARDLRLSNEKLF
TRBV27 | TRBD1 | ASSYRGANTGELF
TRBV7-2 | TRBD2 | ASSTPSGGAQTQY
TRBV7-2 | NA | ASSLMGSPNNSPLH
TRBV6-2/TRBV6-3 | NA | ASSYSKSRNTEAF
TRBV12-3/TRBV12-4 | NA | ASTAFFARNTEAF
TRBV7-2 | TRBD2 | ASSLGGGATDTQY
TRBV20-1 | NA | SASQGHTVVGGYT
TRBV2 | TRBD1 | ASTSRSGGVGSPLH
TRBV20-1 | TRBD1 | SARALTGIGETQY
TRBV10-3 | NA | ASRNDSTDTQY